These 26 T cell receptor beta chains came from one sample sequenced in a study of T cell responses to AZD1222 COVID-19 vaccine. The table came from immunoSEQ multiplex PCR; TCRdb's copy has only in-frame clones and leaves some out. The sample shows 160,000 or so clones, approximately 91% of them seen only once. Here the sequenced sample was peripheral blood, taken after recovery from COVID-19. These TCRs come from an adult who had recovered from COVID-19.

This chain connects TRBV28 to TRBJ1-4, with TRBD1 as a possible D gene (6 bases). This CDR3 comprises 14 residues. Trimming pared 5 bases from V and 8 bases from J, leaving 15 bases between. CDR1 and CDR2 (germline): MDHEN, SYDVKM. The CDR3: CASSVQGKGEKLFF. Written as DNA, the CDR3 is TGTGCCAGCAGTGTACAGGGAAAGGGGGAAAAACTGTTTTTT.

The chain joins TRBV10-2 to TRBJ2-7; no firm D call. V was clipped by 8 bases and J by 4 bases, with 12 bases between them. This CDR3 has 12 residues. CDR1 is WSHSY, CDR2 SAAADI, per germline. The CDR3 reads CASPTGSYEQYF. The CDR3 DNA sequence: TGCGCCAGCCCAACCGGGTCTTACGAGCAGTACTTC.

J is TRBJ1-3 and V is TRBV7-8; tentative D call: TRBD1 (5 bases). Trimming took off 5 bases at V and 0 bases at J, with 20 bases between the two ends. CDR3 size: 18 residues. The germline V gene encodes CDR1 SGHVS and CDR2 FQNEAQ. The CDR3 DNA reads TGTGCCAGCAGCGCCGCGTTAGGGTCGGGGCGCTCTGGAAACACCATATATTTT. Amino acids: CASSAALGSGRSGNTIYF.

CDR3 sequence reads: CASSLVVRVSSYEQYF. CDR3 sequence (DNA): TGTGCCAGCAGCTTAGTCGTTCGGGTGAGCTCCTACGAGCAGTACTTC. The chain links TRBV11-2 to TRBJ2-7; D unresolved. CDR1 and CDR2 from the germline V gene are SGHAT and FQNNGV. There are 16 residues in the CDR3. V was trimmed by 1 base and J by 0 bases, leaving 13 bases between them.

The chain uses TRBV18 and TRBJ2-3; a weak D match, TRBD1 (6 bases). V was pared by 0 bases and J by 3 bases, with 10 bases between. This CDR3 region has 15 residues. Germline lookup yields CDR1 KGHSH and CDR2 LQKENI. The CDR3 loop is CASSPPGQGTDTQYF. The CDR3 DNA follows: TGTGCCAGCTCACCACCGGGGCAGGGGACAGATACGCAGTATTTT.

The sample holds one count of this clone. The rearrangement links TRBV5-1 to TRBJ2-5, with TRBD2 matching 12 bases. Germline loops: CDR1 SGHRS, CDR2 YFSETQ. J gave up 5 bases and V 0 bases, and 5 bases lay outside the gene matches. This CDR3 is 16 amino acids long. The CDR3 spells CASSLGTSGKGETQYF. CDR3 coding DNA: TGCGCCAGCAGCTTGGGGACTAGCGGGAAAGGGGAGACCCAGTACTTC.

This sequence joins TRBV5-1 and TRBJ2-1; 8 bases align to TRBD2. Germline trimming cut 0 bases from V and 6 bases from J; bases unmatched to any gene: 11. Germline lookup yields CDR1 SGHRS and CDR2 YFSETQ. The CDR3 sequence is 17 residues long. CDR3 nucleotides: TGCGCCAGCAGCTTGGGCCCCGTTAGCGGGGACGCCAATGAGCAGTTCTTC. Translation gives CASSLGPVSGDANEQFF.

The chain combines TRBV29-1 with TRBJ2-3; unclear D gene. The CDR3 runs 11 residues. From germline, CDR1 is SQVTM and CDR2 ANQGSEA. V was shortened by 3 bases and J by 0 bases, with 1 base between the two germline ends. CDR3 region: CSVDSTDTQYF. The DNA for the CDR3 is TGCAGCGTTGACAGCACAGATACGCAGTATTTT.

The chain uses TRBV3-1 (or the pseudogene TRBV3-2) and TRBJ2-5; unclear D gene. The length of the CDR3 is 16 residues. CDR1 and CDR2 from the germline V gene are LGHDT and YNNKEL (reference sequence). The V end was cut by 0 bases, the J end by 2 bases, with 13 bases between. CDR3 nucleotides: TGTGCCAGCAGCCAAGAAAAAGGCGGCCCACAAGAGACCCAGTACTTC. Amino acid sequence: CASSQEKGGPQETQYF.

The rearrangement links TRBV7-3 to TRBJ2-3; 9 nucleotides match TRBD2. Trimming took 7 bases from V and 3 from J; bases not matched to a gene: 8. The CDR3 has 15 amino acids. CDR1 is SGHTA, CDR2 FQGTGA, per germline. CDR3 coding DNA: TGTGCCAGCACTCTAGCGGGATACGGGACAGATACGCAGTATTTT. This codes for CASTLAGYGTDTQYF. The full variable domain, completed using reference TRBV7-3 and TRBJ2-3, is GAGVSQTPSNKVTEKGKYVELRCDPISGHTALYWYRQSLGQGPEFLIYFQGTGAADDSGLPNDRFFAVRPEGSVSTLKIQRTERGDSAVYLCASTLAGYGTDTQYFGPGTRLTVL.

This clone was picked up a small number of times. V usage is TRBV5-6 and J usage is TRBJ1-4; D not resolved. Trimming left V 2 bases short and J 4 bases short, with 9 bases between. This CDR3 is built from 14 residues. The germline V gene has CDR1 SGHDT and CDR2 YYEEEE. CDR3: CASSFRVGNEKLFF. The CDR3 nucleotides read TGTGCCAGCAGCTTCCGGGTTGGTAATGAAAAACTGTTTTTT.

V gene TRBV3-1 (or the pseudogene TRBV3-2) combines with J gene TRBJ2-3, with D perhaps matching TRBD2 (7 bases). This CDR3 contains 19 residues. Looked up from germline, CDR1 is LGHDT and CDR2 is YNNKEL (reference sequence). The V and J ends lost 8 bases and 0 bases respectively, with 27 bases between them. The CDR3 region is CASLPPIPRGASSTDTQYF. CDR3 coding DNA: TGTGCCAGCCTTCCACCAATCCCCCGGGGGGCCTCTAGCACAGATACGCAGTATTTT.

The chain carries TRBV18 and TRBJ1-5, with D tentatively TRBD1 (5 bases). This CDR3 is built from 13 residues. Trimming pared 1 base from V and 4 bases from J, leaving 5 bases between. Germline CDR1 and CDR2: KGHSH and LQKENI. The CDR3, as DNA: TGTGCCAGCTCACCACGGGGGAATCAGCCCCAGCATTTT. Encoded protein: CASSPRGNQPQHF.

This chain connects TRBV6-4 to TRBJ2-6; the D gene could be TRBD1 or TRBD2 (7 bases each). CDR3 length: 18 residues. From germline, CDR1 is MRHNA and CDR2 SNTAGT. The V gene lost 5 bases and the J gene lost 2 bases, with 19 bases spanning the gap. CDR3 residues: CASSPGGQLAAGANVLTF. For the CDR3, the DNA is TGTGCCAGCAGTCCGGGGGGACAGTTAGCGGCTGGGGCCAACGTCCTGACTTTC.

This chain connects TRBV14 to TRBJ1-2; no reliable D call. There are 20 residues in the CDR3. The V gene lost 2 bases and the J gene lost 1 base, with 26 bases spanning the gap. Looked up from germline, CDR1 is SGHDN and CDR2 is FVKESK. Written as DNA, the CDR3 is TGTGCCAGCAGCCAACTCCTCCCCTACGGGCTTAGAAATCTTAACTATGGCTACACCTTC. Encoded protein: CASSQLLPYGLRNLNYGYTF.

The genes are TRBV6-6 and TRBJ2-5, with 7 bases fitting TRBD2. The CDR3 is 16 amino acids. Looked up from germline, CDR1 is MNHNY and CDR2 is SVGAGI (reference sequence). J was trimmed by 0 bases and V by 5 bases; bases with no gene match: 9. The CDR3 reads CASSQTSAAYQETQYF. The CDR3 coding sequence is TGTGCCAGCAGTCAAACTAGCGCCGCGTACCAAGAGACCCAGTACTTC.

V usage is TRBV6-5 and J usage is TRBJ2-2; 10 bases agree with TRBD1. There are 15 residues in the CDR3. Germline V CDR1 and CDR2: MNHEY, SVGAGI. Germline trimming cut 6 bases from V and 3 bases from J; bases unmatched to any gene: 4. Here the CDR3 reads CASRADRGDTGELFF. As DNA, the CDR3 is TGTGCCAGCAGAGCGGACAGGGGGGACACCGGGGAGCTGTTTTTT.

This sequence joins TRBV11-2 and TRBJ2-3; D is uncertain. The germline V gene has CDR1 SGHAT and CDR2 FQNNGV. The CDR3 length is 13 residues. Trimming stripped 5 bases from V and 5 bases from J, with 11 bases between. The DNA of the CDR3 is TGTGCCAGCAGCCGAAGGGTTGGAGATACGCAGTATTTT. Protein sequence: CASSRRVGDTQYF.

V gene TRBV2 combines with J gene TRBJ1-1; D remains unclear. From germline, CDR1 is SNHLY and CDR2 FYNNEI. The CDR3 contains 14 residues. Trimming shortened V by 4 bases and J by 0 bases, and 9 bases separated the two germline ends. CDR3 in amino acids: CASSVLGLNTEAFF. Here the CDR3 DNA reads TGTGCCAGCAGTGTCTTGGGTTTGAACACTGAAGCTTTCTTT.

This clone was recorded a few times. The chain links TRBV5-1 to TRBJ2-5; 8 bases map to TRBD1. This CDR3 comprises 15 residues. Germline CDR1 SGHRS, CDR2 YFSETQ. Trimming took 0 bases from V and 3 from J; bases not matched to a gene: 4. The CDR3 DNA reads TGCGCCAGCAGCTTGGATCAGGGGGCAAAAGAGACCCAGTACTTC. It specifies CASSLDQGAKETQYF.

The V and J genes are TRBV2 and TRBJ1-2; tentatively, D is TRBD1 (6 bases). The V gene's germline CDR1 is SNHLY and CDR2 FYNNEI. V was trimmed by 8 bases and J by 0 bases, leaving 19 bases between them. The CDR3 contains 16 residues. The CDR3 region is CASSLGGRGANYGYTF. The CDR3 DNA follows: TGTGCCAGCTCCCTCGGGGGTAGGGGGGCTAACTATGGCTACACCTTC.

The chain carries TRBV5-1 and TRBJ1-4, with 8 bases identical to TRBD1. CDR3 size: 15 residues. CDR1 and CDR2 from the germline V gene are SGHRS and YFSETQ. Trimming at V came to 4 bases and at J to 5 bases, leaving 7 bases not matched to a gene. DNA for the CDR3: TGCGCCAGCAGCCCACCGACAGGGGCAAATGAAAAACTGTTTTTT. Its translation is CASSPPTGANEKLFF.

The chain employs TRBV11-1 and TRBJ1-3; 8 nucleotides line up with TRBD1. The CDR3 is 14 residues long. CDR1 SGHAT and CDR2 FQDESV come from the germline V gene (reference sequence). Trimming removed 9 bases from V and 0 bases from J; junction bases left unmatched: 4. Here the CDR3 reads CASRDRNSGNTIYF. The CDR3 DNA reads TGTGCCAGTCGGGACAGGAACTCTGGAAACACCATATATTTT.

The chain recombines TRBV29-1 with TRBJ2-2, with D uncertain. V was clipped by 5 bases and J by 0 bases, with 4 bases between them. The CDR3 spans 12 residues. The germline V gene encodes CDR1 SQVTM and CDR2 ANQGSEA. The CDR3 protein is CSVTANTGELFF. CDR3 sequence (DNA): TGCAGCGTTACCGCGAACACCGGGGAGCTGTTTTTT.

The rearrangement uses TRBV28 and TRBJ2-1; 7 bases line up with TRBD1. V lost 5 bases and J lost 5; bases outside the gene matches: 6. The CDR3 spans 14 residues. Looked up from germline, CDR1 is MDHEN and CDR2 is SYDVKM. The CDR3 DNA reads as TGTGCCAGCAGTCCGACAGGGCGAAACAATGAGCAGTTCTTC. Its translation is CASSPTGRNNEQFF.

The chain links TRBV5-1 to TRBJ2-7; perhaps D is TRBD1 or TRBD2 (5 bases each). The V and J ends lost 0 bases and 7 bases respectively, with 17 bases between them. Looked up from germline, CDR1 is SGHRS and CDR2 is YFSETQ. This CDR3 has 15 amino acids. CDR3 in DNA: TGCGCCAGCAGCTTGGGGGGGACGGTCCAGGGAGAGCAGTACTTC. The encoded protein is CASSLGGTVQGEQYF.